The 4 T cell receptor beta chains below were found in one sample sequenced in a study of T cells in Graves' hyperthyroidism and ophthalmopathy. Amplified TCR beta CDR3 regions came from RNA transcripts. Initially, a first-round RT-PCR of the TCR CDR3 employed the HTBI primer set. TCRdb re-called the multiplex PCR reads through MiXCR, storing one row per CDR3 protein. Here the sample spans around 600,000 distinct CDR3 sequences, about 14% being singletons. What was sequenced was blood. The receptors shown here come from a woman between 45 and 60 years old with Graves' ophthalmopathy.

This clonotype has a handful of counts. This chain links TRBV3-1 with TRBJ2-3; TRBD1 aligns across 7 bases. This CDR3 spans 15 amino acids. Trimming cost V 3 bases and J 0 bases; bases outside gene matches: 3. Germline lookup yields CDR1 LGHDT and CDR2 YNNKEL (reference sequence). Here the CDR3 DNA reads TGTGCCAGCAGCCAGAGGACAGGCAGCACAGATACGCAGTATTTT. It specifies CASSQRTGSTDTQYF.

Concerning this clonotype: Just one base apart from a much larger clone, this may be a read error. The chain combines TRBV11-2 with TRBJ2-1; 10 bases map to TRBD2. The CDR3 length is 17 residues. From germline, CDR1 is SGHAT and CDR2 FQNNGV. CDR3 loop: CASRLDGRTSGHNEQFF. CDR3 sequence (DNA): TGTGCCAGCAGGTTAGATGGAAGGACTAGCGGTCACAATGAGCAGTTCTTC.

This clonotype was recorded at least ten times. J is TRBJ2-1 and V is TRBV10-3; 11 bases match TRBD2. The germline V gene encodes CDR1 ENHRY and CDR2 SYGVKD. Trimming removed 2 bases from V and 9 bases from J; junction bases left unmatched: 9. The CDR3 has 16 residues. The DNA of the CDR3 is TGTGCCATCAGTGAGACTAGCGGGAGTATTATCCGTGAGCAGTTCTTC. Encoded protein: CAISETSGSIIREQFF.

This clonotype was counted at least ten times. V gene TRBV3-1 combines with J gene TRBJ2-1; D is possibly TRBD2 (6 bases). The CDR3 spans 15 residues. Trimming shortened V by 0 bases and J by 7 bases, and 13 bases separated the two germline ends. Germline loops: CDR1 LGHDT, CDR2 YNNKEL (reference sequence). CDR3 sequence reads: CASSQDVGSSNEQFF. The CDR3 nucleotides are TGTGCCAGCAGCCAAGATGTCGGGAGTAGTAATGAGCAGTTCTTC.